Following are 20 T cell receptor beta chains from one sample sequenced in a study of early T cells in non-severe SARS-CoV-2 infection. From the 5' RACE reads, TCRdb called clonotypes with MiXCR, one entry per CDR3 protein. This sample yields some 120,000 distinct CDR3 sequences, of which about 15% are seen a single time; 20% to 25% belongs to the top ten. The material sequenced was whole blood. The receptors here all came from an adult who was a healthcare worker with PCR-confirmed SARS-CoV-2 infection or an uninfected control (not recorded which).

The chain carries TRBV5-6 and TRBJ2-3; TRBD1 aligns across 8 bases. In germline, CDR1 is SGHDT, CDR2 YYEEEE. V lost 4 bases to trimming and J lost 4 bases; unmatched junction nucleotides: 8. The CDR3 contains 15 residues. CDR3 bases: TGTGCCAGCAGCCTTGACAGGGGTCGGGCAGATACGCAGTATTTT. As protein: CASSLDRGRADTQYF.

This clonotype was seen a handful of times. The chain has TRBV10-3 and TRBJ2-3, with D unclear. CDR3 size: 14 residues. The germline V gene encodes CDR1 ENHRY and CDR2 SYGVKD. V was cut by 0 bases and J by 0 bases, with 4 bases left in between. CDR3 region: CAISESASTDTQYF. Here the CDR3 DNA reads TGTGCCATCAGTGAGTCTGCTAGCACAGATACGCAGTATTTT.

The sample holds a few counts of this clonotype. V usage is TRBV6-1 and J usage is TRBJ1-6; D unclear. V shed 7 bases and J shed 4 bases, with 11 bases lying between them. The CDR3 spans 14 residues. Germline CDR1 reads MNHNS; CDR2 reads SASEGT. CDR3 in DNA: TGTGCCAGCACCGATCGTGGTTATAATTCACCCCTCCACTTT. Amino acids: CASTDRGYNSPLHF.

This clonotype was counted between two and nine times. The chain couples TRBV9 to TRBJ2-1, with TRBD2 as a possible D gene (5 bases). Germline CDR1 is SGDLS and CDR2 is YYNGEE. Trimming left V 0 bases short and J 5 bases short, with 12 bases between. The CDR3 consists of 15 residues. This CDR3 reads CASSVGTLLNNEQFF. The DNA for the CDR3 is TGTGCCAGCAGCGTAGGGACTCTTTTGAACAATGAGCAGTTCTTC.

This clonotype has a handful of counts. The DNA of the CDR3 is TGCAGTGCTCCGGGACGGTCCTATGGCTACACCTTC. Translating it yields CSAPGRSYGYTF. V gene TRBV20-1 combines with J gene TRBJ1-2, with D possibly TRBD1 on 5 matching bases. The CDR3 sequence is 12 residues long. Germline values: CDR1 DFQATT, CDR2 SNEGSKA (reference sequence). V lost 5 bases and J 4 bases, leaving 11 bases between the germline ends.

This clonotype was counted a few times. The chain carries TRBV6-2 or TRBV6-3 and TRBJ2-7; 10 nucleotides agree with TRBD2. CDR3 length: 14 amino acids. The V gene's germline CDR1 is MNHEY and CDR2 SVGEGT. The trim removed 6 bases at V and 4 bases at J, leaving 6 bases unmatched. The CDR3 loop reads CASSLLAGPYEQYF. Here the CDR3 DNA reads TGTGCCAGCAGCTTACTAGCGGGGCCATACGAGCAGTACTTC.

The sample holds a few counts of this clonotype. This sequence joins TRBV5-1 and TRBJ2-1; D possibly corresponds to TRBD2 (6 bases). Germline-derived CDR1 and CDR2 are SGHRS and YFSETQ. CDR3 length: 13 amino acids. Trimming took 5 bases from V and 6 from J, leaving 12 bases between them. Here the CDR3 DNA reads TGCGCCAGCAGTTCAGGGCGGGGCAATGAGCAGTTCTTC. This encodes CASSSGRGNEQFF.

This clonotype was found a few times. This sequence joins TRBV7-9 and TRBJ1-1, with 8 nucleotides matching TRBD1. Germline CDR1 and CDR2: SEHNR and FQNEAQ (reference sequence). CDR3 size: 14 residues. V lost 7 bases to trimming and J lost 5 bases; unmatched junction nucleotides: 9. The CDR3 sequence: CASNPSTGVTEAFF. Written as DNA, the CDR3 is TGTGCCAGCAACCCCTCGACAGGGGTGACTGAAGCTTTCTTT.

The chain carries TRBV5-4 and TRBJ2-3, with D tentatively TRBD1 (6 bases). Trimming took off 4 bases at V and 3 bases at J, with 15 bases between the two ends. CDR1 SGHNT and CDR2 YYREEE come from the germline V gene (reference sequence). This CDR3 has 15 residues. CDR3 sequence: CASSDRTVTTDTQYF. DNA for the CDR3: TGTGCCAGCAGCGACCGGACAGTTACTACAGATACGCAGTATTTT.

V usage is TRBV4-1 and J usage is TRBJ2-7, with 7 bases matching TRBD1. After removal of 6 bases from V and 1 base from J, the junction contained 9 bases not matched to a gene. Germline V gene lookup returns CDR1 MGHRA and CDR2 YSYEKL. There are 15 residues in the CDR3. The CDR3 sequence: CASSPRDSLSYEQYF. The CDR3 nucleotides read TGCGCCAGCAGTCCTAGGGACAGCCTATCCTACGAGCAGTACTTC.

CDR3 nucleotide sequence: TGTGCCAGCAGCTTAGTGGTCGGGGACAATGAGCAGTTCTTC. Protein: CASSLVVGDNEQFF. The J gene is TRBJ2-1, the V gene TRBV11-2; a possible D gene is TRBD2 (5 bases). Germline CDR1 and CDR2: SGHAT and FQNNGV. The CDR3 consists of 14 residues. The ends were cut back, 1 base at V and 5 bases at J, with 9 bases in the middle.

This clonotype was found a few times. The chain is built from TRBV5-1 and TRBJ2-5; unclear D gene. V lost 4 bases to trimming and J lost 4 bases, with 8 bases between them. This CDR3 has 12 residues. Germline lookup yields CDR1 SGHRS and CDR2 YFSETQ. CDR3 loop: CASSNLGETQYF. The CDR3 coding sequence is TGCGCCAGCAGCAATTTGGGAGAGACCCAGTACTTC.

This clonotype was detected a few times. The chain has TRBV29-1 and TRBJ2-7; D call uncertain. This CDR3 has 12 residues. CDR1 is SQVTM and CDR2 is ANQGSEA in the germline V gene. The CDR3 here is CNPTYTRYEQYF. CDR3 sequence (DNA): TGCAACCCGACATACACCCGATACGAGCAGTACTTC.

Here the CDR3 DNA reads TGTGCAAGTCGCCCCCGGGGGGGGCTGGAGCTGTTTTTT. This sequence encodes CASRPRGGLELFF. The V call is TRBV12-2, the J call TRBJ2-2; the table's D call TRBD1 went unverified against the DNA. TRBV12-2 is a pseudogene. CDR3 length: 13 amino acids.

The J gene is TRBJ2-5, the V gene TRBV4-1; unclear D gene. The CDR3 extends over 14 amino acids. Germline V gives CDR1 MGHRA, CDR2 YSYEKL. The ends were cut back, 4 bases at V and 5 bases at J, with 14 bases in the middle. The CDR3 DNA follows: TGCGCCAGCAGCCTCCAGGACCAGCCGGAGACCCAGTACTTC. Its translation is CASSLQDQPETQYF.

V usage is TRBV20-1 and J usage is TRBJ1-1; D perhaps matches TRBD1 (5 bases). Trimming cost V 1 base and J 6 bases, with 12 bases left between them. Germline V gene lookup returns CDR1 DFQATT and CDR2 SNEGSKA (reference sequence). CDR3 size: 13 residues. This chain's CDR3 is CSARGGAPAEAFF. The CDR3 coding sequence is TGCAGTGCTAGAGGCGGGGCGCCCGCTGAAGCTTTCTTT.

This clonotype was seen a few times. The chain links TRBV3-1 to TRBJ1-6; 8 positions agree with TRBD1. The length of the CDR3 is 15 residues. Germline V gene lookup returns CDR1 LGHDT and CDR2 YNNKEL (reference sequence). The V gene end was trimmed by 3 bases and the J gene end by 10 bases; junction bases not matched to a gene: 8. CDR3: CASSQDDRGYSPLHF. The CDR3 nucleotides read TGTGCCAGCAGCCAGGATGACAGGGGATACTCACCCCTCCACTTT.

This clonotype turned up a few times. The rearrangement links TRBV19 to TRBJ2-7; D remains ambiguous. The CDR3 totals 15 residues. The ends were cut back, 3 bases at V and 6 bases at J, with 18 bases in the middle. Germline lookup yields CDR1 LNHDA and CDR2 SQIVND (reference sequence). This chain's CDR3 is CASSIPGRRHGEQYF. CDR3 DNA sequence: TGTGCCAGTAGTATTCCGGGCAGGCGCCATGGCGAGCAGTACTTC.

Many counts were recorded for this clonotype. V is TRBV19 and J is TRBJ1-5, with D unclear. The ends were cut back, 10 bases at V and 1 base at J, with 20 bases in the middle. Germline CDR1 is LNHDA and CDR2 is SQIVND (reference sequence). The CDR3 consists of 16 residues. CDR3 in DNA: TGTGCCACCATGGGCTTGACTCTTTCGAGCAATCAGCCCCAGCATTTT. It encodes CATMGLTLSSNQPQHF.

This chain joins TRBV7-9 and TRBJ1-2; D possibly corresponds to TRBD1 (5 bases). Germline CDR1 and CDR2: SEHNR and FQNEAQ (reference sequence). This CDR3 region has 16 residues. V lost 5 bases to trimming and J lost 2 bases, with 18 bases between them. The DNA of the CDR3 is TGTGCCAGCAGCCTCAGTTCCGGGACGGCAAACTATGGCTACACCTTC. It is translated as CASSLSSGTANYGYTF. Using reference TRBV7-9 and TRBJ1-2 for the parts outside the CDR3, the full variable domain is DTGVSQNPRHKITKRGQNVTFRCDPISEHNRLYWYRQTLGQGPEFLTYFQNEAQLEKSRLLSDRFSAERPKGSFSTLEIQRTEQGDSAMYLCASSLSSGTANYGYTFGSGTRLTVV.